These T cell receptor beta chains were read from a single sample in a study of T cells after yellow fever vaccination. TCRdb analysed the 5' RACE reads with MiXCR anew, one entry per CDR3 protein. The table has 300,000 to 450,000 distinct CDR3 sequences, roughly 8.6% seen once. The source material was PBMCs, sampled about 49 days after the first yellow fever vaccination. The receptor source for this set is a young man who received the YFV17D yellow fever vaccine. CDR3s include the opening cysteine and the closing phenylalanine or tryptophan. D genes are given only for firm matches. Some rows mark clone size as missing; the rest say once, few, many or name a class of expanded clone.

J: TRBJ2-5; size: .; V: TRBV5-1; D: .; CDR3: CASSLAGKTQETQYF; DNA: TGCGCCAGCAGCTTGGCGGGGAAAACCCAAGAGACCCAGTACTTC
J: TRBJ2-6; size: few; V: TRBV5-6; D: .; CDR3: CASSLIFSGANVLTF; DNA: TGTGCCAGCAGCTTGATCTTCTCTGGGGCCAACGTCCTGACTTTC
J: TRBJ2-5; size: few; V: TRBV20-1; D: TRBD2; CDR3: CSAAGLAGAMYQETQYF; DNA: TGCAGTGCAGCCGGACTAGCGGGGGCGATGTACCAAGAGACCCAGTACTTC
J: TRBJ2-1; size: .; V: TRBV5-1; D: .; CDR3: CASSYGTLDNEQFF; DNA: TGCGCCAGCAGCTACGGGACTCTTGACAATGAGCAGTTCTTC
J: TRBJ2-3; size: few; V: TRBV7-6; D: .; CDR3: CASSLPAGINTDTQYF; DNA: TGTGCCAGCAGCTTACCCGCCGGAATAAACACAGATACGCAGTATTTT
J: TRBJ1-1; size: .; V: TRBV27; D: .; CDR3: CASSLTSGSEAFF; DNA: TGTGCCAGCAGTTTAACTAGTGGATCTGAAGCTTTCTTT
J: TRBJ1-2; size: few; V: TRBV28; D: .; CDR3: CASSFPTRPNYGYTF; DNA: TGTGCCAGCAGTTTCCCGACGCGCCCGAACTATGGCTACACCTTC
J: TRBJ2-1; size: few; V: TRBV24-1; D: .; CDR3: CAARRREQFF; DNA: TGTGCCGCCAGAAGGCGGGAGCAGTTCTTC
J: TRBJ2-5; size: .; V: TRBV7-3; D: .; CDR3: CASSLPDYQETQYF; DNA: TGTGCCAGCAGCTTACCGGATTACCAAGAGACCCAGTACTTC
J: TRBJ1-6; size: few; V: TRBV7-9; D: .; CDR3: CASSFDGNSPLHF; DNA: TGTGCCAGCAGCTTCGACGGGAATTCACCCCTCCACTTT
J: TRBJ2-6; size: .; V: TRBV20-1; D: .; CDR3: CCAPPLVGGANVLTF; DNA: TGCTGTGCTCCTCCTTTGGTGGGTGGGGCCAACGTCCTGACTTTC
J: TRBJ2-2; size: few; V: TRBV20-1; D: .; CDR3: CSARDGRKANTGELFF; DNA: TGCAGTGCTAGAGATGGGAGGAAGGCGAACACCGGGGAGCTGTTTTTT
J: TRBJ2-3; size: many; V: TRBV7-9; D: TRBD2; CDR3: CASSFDSGGVRDTQYF; DNA: TGTGCCAGCAGCTTCGATAGCGGGGGGGTGAGAGATACGCAGTATTTT
J: TRBJ2-5; size: few; V: TRBV12-5; D: TRBD1; CDR3: CASGLDRGWQETQYF; DNA: TGTGCTAGTGGTTTGGACAGGGGGTGGCAAGAGACCCAGTACTTC
J: TRBJ2-1; size: few; V: TRBV9; D: .; CDR3: CASSVSLGGASSYNEQFF; DNA: TGTGCCAGCAGCGTAAGTTTGGGCGGGGCGAGCTCCTACAATGAGCAGTTCTTC
J: TRBJ2-3; size: few; V: TRBV15; D: .; CDR3: CATSRVRGAPDGTDTQYF; DNA: TGTGCCACCAGCAGAGTACGGGGGGCGCCGGACGGCACAGATACGCAGTATTTT
J: TRBJ2-3; size: few; V: TRBV7-8; D: TRBD2; CDR3: CASSLVSGTGDTQYF; DNA: TGTGCCAGCAGCTTAGTTAGCGGGACGGGAGATACGCAGTATTTT
J: TRBJ2-3; size: few; V: TRBV5-1; D: .; CDR3: CASRPWTPGDTQYF; DNA: TGCGCCAGCAGGCCCTGGACGCCGGGAGATACGCAGTATTTT
J: TRBJ1-4; size: .; V: TRBV11-2; D: TRBD1; CDR3: CASSHRDRGAPTNEKLFF; DNA: TGTGCCAGCAGCCACCGGGACAGGGGCGCACCAACTAATGAAAAACTGTTTTTT
J: TRBJ2-2; size: .; V: TRBV6-2/TRBV6-3; D: .; CDR3: CASSPRVAGTGELFF; DNA: TGTGCCAGCAGTCCCAGGGTTGCGGGCACCGGGGAGCTGTTTTTT
J: TRBJ1-2; size: few; V: TRBV9; D: .; CDR3: CASSPGVGTTNYGYTF; DNA: TGTGCCAGCAGCCCAGGAGTTGGGACGACTAACTATGGCTACACCTTC
J: TRBJ2-1; size: few; V: TRBV29-1; D: TRBD1; CDR3: CSVTDRGSGEQFF; DNA: TGCAGCGTCACAGACAGGGGGTCTGGGGAGCAGTTCTTC
J: TRBJ2-7; size: few; V: TRBV27; D: .; CDR3: CASRYSAYSYEQYF; DNA: TGTGCCAGCAGATATAGCGCCTACTCCTACGAGCAGTACTTC
J: TRBJ2-5; size: .; V: TRBV18; D: TRBD2; CDR3: CASSPPSGQETQYF; DNA: TGTGCCAGCTCACCTCCTAGCGGGCAAGAGACCCAGTACTTC
J: TRBJ2-2; size: .; V: TRBV5-1; D: .; CDR3: CASENSQNTGELFF; DNA: TGCGCCAGCGAAAACAGCCAGAACACCGGGGAGCTGTTTTTT
J: TRBJ2-7; size: .; V: TRBV15; D: .; CDR3: CATSRGGAPKQYF; DNA: TGTGCCACCAGCAGAGGGGGGGCGCCCAAGCAGTACTTC
J: TRBJ2-1; size: .; V: TRBV5-1; D: TRBD2; CDR3: CASHQSGGEYNEQFF; DNA: TGCGCCAGCCATCAAAGCGGGGGGGAGTACAATGAGCAGTTCTTC
J: TRBJ2-1; size: few; V: TRBV5-1; D: .; CDR3: CASSYAPLTEGQFF; DNA: TGCGCCAGCAGCTACGCCCCCCTGACAGAGGGGCAGTTCTTC
J: TRBJ1-1; size: few; V: TRBV12-3/TRBV12-4; D: .; CDR3: CASRVSTEAFF; DNA: TGTGCCAGCAGGGTTTCCACTGAAGCTTTCTTT
J: TRBJ1-4; size: few; V: TRBV20-1; D: .; CDR3: CSAYPGSNEKLFF; DNA: TGCAGTGCTTACCCCGGGAGTAATGAAAAACTGTTTTTT
J: TRBJ1-1; size: .; V: TRBV6-2/TRBV6-3; D: .; CDR3: CASSYPGFNTEAFF; DNA: TGTGCCAGCAGTTACCCCGGGTTCAACACTGAAGCTTTCTTT
J: TRBJ2-1; size: .; V: TRBV18; D: TRBD1; CDR3: CASSPGGTGQDEQFF; DNA: TGTGCCAGCTCACCAGGGGGGACAGGGCAGGATGAGCAGTTCTTC
J: TRBJ2-1; size: .; V: TRBV4-3; D: .; CDR3: CASSWARRGGNEQFF; DNA: TGCGCCAGCAGCTGGGCTAGACGGGGCGGCAATGAGCAGTTCTTC
J: TRBJ2-1; size: few; V: TRBV12-3/TRBV12-4; D: TRBD2; CDR3: CASSRRTSGGPGNEQFF; DNA: TGTGCCAGCAGCCGTAGGACTAGCGGGGGGCCTGGCAATGAGCAGTTCTTC
J: TRBJ2-6; size: .; V: TRBV7-2; D: .; CDR3: CASSVIYGANVLTF; DNA: TGTGCCAGCAGCGTCATTTATGGGGCCAACGTCCTGACTTTC
J: TRBJ2-1; size: few; V: TRBV20-1; D: .; CDR3: CSARGRRESNEQFF; DNA: TGCAGTGCTAGAGGGCGCAGGGAATCGAATGAGCAGTTCTTC
J: TRBJ2-5; size: .; V: TRBV7-2; D: .; CDR3: CASSFQTQGQETQYF; DNA: TGTGCCAGCAGCTTTCAGACCCAGGGTCAAGAGACCCAGTACTTC
J: TRBJ2-5; size: .; V: TRBV7-2; D: TRBD2; CDR3: CASSRGSSGGPQETQYF; DNA: TGTGCCAGCAGCCGAGGGTCTAGCGGGGGGCCCCAAGAGACCCAGTACTTC
J: TRBJ2-1; size: many; V: TRBV5-6; D: .; CDR3: CASSFPGGFASPYNEQFF; DNA: TGTGCCAGCAGCTTTCCAGGAGGCTTCGCCTCCCCCTACAATGAGCAGTTCTTC
J: TRBJ2-1; size: few; V: TRBV5-6; D: .; CDR3: CASSIRGEQFF; DNA: TGTGCCAGCAGCATACGTGGGGAGCAGTTCTTC